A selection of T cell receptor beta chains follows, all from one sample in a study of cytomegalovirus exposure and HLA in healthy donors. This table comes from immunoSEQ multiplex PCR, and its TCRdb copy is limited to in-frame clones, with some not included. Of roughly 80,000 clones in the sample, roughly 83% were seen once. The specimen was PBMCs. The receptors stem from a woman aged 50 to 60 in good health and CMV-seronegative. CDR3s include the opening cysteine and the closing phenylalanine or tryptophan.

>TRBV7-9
CASSLEGHSGGTEAFF
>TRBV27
CASSFTGAVLTGELFF
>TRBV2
CASEGGAFKNQPQHF
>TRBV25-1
CASSGQTGIETQYF
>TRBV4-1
CASSQGIGQGAVEQYF
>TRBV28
CASSLYASSGNTIYF
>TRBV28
CASTPGDRGLTEAFF
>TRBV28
CASSSSRFYSVCPGELFF
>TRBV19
CASSMVGVGNNEQFF
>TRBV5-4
CATRQGGIAKNIQYF
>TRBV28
CASSTTGVGYTF
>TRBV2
CASNREIETQYF
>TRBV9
CASSDKRGGSNTGELFF
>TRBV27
CASSATSGLYNEQFF
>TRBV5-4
CASRARGVQTEAFF
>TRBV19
CASTTLAGATGELFF
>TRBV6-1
CASGTSGSGSHEQYF
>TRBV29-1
CSVGRTGKNYGYTF
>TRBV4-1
CASSPTPGLAGGSTDTQYF
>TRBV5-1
CASSATSTYEQYF
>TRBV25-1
CASSDSIPGLAKNIQYF
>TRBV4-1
CASSRGGIATNEKLFF
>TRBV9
CASSARHRETQYF
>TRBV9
CASSVQLAGGNEQFF
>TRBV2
CASSEGTGYDGYTF
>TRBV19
CATRDSNTGELFF
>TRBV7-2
CASSLRVYEQYF
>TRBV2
CASKRDSNPSGNTIYF
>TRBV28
CASSSIGTDTQYF
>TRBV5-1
CASSLDPGAEAFF
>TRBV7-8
CASRGTGTNSPLHF
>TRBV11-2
CASSLGWAGPDRAFF
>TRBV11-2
CASSLREGRRSYTF
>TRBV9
CASSVEARAQPQHF
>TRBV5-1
CASNLRTGRNEQFF
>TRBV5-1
CASSPSFRLNTGELFF
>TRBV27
CASSFSDRGQQPQHF
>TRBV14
CASSQVGGGAGYTF
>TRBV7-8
CASSSGLPHRETQYF
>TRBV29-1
CSVEDNRGAGEQYF
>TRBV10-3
CAISEQVAGNTGELFF
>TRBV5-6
CASSSGLAGGADTQYF
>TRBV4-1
CASSHDRGGNSPLHF
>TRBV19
CASSIERGPLSGNTIYF
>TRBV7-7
CASSLSVNTEAFF
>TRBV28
CASSPSGQGANTEAFF
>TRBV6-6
CASMDTPRRQYF
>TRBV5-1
CASGQGGETQYF
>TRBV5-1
CASSEGQGLVSPLHF
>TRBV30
CAWVGQEGTDTQYF
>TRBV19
CASSSGWGTDTQYF
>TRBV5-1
CASSSRQGGGTDTQYF